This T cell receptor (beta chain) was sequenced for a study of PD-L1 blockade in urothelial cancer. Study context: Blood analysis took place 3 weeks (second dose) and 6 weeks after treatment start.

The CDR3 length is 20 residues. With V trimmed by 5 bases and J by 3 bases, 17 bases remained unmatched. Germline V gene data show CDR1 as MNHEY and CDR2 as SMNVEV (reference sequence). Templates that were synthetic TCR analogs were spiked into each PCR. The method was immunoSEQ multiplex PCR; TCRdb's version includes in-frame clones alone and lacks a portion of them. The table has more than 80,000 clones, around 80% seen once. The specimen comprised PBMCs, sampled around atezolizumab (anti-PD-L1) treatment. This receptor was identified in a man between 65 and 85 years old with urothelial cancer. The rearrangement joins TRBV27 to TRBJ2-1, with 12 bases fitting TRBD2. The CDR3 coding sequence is TGTGCCAGCAGTCCCACCCCCAGGGGTCTAGCGGGAGGGCGCTACAATGAGCAGTTCTTC. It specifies CASSPTPRGLAGGRYNEQFF.